This T cell receptor (beta chain) was documented in a study of CD8+ T cells in alopecia areata. Looking at the study overall: Tofacitinib ran 6 to 18 months, followed by 6 months off drug.

The ends were cut back, 5 bases at V and 5 bases at J, with 6 bases in the middle. Germline assignment: CDR1 SNHLY and CDR2 FYNNEI. The CDR3 runs to 12 residues. cDNA serving as the sequencing template came from extracted, reverse transcribed RNA. Assay used: immunoSEQ multiplex PCR; TCRdb lists only in-frame clones, some missing. The sample lists 150,000 or so clones, less than 65% occurring once. The sample holds a few counts of this clone. The J gene is TRBJ1-4, the V gene TRBV2; D unclear. This sample comprised CD8+ T cells sorted from blood, obtained at week 0. The TCR originated in a human donor with alopecia areata. The CDR3 nucleotides read TGTGCCAGCAGTCACCCGAATGAAAAACTGTTTTTT. Translation gives CASSHPNEKLFF.